A selection of T cell receptor beta chains follows, all from one sample in a study of identical twins. TCRdb fed the 5' RACE reads into MiXCR, producing one record per CDR3 protein. The sample has 230,000 or so distinct CDR3 sequences, about 8.5% seen once. These data are also associated with another study on yellow fever vaccine responses in identical twins.

The specimen was CD8+ T cells sorted from blood. The receptors shown here come from a woman aged 18-29 years in good health. The CDR3 runs from the conserved cysteine through the conserved F or W. The D gene is left open where the match is weak. The listing skips clone size in some rows; elsewhere it reads once, few, many or a size class.

cdr3_aa cdr3_nt j_call d_call clone_size v_call
CASSLLGGYYEQYF TGTGCCAGCAGCTTATTGGGGGGGTACTACGAGCAGTACTTC TRBJ2-7 TRBD2 many TRBV7-9
CASSPKPSSRETQYF TGTGCCAGCAGCCCAAAGCCCTCCTCGAGGGAGACCCAGTACTTC TRBJ2-5 NA few TRBV27
CASAPGGRNEQFF TGTGCCAGCGCCCCGGGGGGCCGCAATGAGCAGTTCTTC TRBJ2-1 NA NA TRBV27
CASSVEMGVGHEQYF TGTGCCAGCAGCGTAGAGATGGGCGTTGGCCACGAGCAGTACTTC TRBJ2-7 NA NA TRBV9
CASSDAGAASDEQFF TGTGCCAGCAGTGACGCGGGAGCAGCCTCGGATGAGCAGTTCTTC TRBJ2-1 TRBD2 few TRBV6-4
CASSLYSGLSYEQYF TGTGCCAGCAGCTTATATTCGGGCTTATCCTACGAGCAGTACTTC TRBJ2-7 NA NA TRBV7-2
CASSSPGQGVDNEQFF TGTGCCAGCAGTAGTCCGGGACAGGGGGTCGACAATGAGCAGTTCTTC TRBJ2-1 TRBD1 NA TRBV6-1
CSVHGQGAEEQYF TGCAGCGTCCATGGACAGGGAGCAGAAGAGCAGTACTTC TRBJ2-7 TRBD1 many TRBV29-1
CATSDLRQGSSYNEQFF TGTGCCACCAGTGATTTGCGGCAGGGGAGCTCCTACAATGAGCAGTTCTTC TRBJ2-1 NA few TRBV24-1
CASSQPTGGNTEAFF TGTGCCAGCAGCCAACCGACAGGGGGGAACACTGAAGCTTTCTTT TRBJ1-1 TRBD1 many TRBV4-2
CASSYQGLNTEAFF TGTGCCAGCAGTTACCAGGGGCTGAACACTGAAGCTTTCTTT TRBJ1-1 NA NA TRBV6-5
CASSLGGTLGGYTF TGTGCCAGCAGTTTAGGTGGTACTCTCGGGGGCTACACCTTC TRBJ1-2 NA NA TRBV12-3/TRBV12-4
CASSYSSGGAYNEQFF TGTGCCAGCAGTTACTCGAGCGGGGGGGCTTACAATGAGCAGTTCTTC TRBJ2-1 TRBD2 NA TRBV6-5
CSATGTSKFRQYF TGCAGCGCAACCGGGACTAGCAAATTTAGGCAGTATTTT TRBJ2-3 TRBD2 NA TRBV29-1
CASSPMLGNEQFF TGTGCCAGCAGCCCGATGTTAGGGAATGAGCAGTTCTTC TRBJ2-1 NA NA TRBV12-3/TRBV12-4
CASSLAEDHRTDTQYF TGTGCCAGCAGCTTAGCGGAGGATCACCGCACAGATACGCAGTATTTT TRBJ2-3 NA many TRBV7-9
CASSAYPTGPNYGYTF TGTGCCAGCAGTGCGTACCCTACAGGGCCCAACTATGGCTACACCTTC TRBJ1-2 NA NA TRBV27
CASSLPGGTTDTQYF TGTGCCAGCAGTTTACCGGGAGGTACCACAGATACGCAGTATTTT TRBJ2-3 TRBD2 NA TRBV27
CATSPSPGTDYEQYF TGTGCCACCAGCCCAAGTCCCGGGACAGATTACGAGCAGTACTTC TRBJ2-7 TRBD1 few TRBV3-1
CASSHDLGIYEQYF TGCGCCAGCAGCCATGATTTAGGGATCTACGAGCAGTACTTC TRBJ2-7 NA few TRBV4-3
CSVTGSFLAGETDTQYF TGCAGCGTTACGGGATCCTTCCTAGCGGGAGAAACAGATACGCAGTATTTT TRBJ2-3 TRBD2 many TRBV29-1
CASSQGRISYEQYF TGTGCCAGCAGTCAGGGCAGGATCTCCTACGAGCAGTACTTC TRBJ2-7 NA NA TRBV6-1
CASSEPPGLTDTQYF TGTGCCAGCAGTGAACCTCCGGGGCTCACAGATACGCAGTATTTT TRBJ2-3 NA NA TRBV6-1
CASNGQGYYNEQFF TGTGCCAGCAATGGACAGGGTTACTACAATGAGCAGTTCTTC TRBJ2-1 TRBD1 NA TRBV6-2/TRBV6-3
CAWSSGTTSNQPQHF TGTGCCTGGAGTTCGGGAACAACTAGCAATCAGCCCCAGCATTTT TRBJ1-5 NA few TRBV30
CSAPGTSDYNEQFF TGCAGTGCACCGGGGACTTCGGACTACAATGAGCAGTTCTTC TRBJ2-1 NA many TRBV20-1
CASSYQRGGVHNEQFF TGTGCCAGCAGTTACCAGCGGGGGGGCGTCCACAATGAGCAGTTCTTC TRBJ2-1 TRBD2 few TRBV6-5
CASSSSGTGELFF TGTGCCAGCAGTTCAAGCGGCACCGGGGAGCTGTTTTTT TRBJ2-2 NA many TRBV28
CASSVASLYSGHNEQFF TGTGCCAGCAGCGTAGCCTCCTTGTATAGCGGGCACAATGAGCAGTTCTTC TRBJ2-1 TRBD2 NA TRBV9
CASQGGGTDTQYF TGTGCCAGCCAGGGTGGAGGCACAGATACGCAGTATTTT TRBJ2-3 NA NA TRBV7-6
CSAADRVYEQYF TGCAGCGCCGCAGACAGGGTCTACGAGCAGTACTTC TRBJ2-7 TRBD1 many TRBV29-1
CASSFGIEQFF TGTGCCAGCAGTTTCGGTATTGAGCAGTTCTTC TRBJ2-1 NA few TRBV6-5
CASSPWDQETQYF TGTGCCAGCAGCCCGTGGGATCAGGAGACCCAGTACTTC TRBJ2-5 NA few TRBV7-2
CASSSGRVDEQYF TGTGCCAGCAGCTCCGGAAGGGTGGACGAGCAGTACTTC TRBJ2-7 NA many TRBV7-9
CASSLSSEAEAFF TGTGCCAGCAGTTTGTCTAGTGAGGCTGAAGCTTTCTTT TRBJ1-1 NA many TRBV12-3/TRBV12-4
CASNPLSNLRETQYF TGTGCCAGCAACCCGCTATCCAACCTTAGGGAGACCCAGTACTTC TRBJ2-5 NA many TRBV28
CAAGYNEQFF TGTGCCGCCGGATACAATGAGCAGTTCTTC TRBJ2-1 NA many TRBV24-1
CAISELLGQGPNEQFF TGTGCCATCAGTGAGTTACTGGGACAGGGGCCAAATGAGCAGTTCTTC TRBJ2-1 TRBD1 few TRBV10-3
CASIMTTNTEAFF TGTGCCAGTATTATGACAACGAACACTGAAGCTTTCTTT TRBJ1-1 NA NA TRBV19
CASSVAASIQETQYF TGTGCCAGCAGCGTAGCGGCCAGTATACAAGAGACCCAGTACTTC TRBJ2-5 NA few TRBV9
CASSLGGRAASSYNEQFF TGTGCCAGCAGCTTAGGGGGGAGGGCGGCTAGCTCCTACAATGAGCAGTTCTTC TRBJ2-1 TRBD2 NA TRBV11-2
CSARVIGFNEQYF TGCAGTGCTAGAGTTATAGGGTTCAACGAGCAGTACTTC TRBJ2-7 NA many TRBV20-1
CASTSPTNEQYF TGTGCCAGCACCTCTCCTACCAACGAGCAGTACTTC TRBJ2-7 NA few TRBV6-5
CASSFAGRGGEQFF TGTGCCAGCAGCTTTGCCGGGAGGGGAGGTGAGCAGTTCTTC TRBJ2-1 TRBD2 NA TRBV7-2
CAISDRQGVKQEQYF TGTGCCATCAGTGACAGACAGGGGGTAAAGCAGGAGCAGTACTTC TRBJ2-7 TRBD1 NA TRBV10-3
CAISEVHPGDIQYF TGTGCCATCAGTGAGGTTCACCCTGGGGACATTCAGTACTTC TRBJ2-4 NA many TRBV10-3
CASSDPTSGVSYNEQFF TGTGCCAGCAGTGACCCTACTAGCGGGGTCTCCTACAATGAGCAGTTCTTC TRBJ2-1 TRBD2 few TRBV25-1
CASSLAGGPGNEQYF TGTGCCAGCAGTTTAGCGGGGGGGCCGGGGAACGAGCAGTACTTC TRBJ2-7 TRBD2 few TRBV27
CASSPDSSYEQYF TGTGCCAGCAGCCCCGACAGTTCCTACGAGCAGTACTTC TRBJ2-7 NA many TRBV11-2
CASRLLAGDFYNEQFF TGTGCCAGCAGATTACTAGCGGGGGATTTCTACAATGAGCAGTTCTTC TRBJ2-1 TRBD2 NA TRBV28
CASSPSTSEYEQYF TGTGCCAGCAGCCCTTCGACTAGCGAGTACGAGCAGTACTTC TRBJ2-7 TRBD2 NA TRBV7-2
CASSTDYENTGELFF TGTGCCAGCAGTACGGACTACGAGAACACCGGGGAGCTGTTTTTT TRBJ2-2 NA few TRBV6-2/TRBV6-3
CASSQGQGYNEQFF TGCGCCAGCAGCCAAGGACAGGGGTACAATGAGCAGTTCTTC TRBJ2-1 TRBD1 many TRBV4-1
CSVEEGTTFPYGYTF TGCAGCGTTGAAGAGGGGACCACATTCCCCTATGGCTACACCTTC TRBJ1-2 NA NA TRBV29-1
CASSPGTGFEAFF TGTGCCAGCAGCCCCGGGACAGGGTTTGAAGCTTTCTTT TRBJ1-1 TRBD1 NA TRBV13
CSARDWAPGDEQFF TGCAGTGCTAGAGATTGGGCCCCGGGGGATGAGCAGTTCTTC TRBJ2-1 NA many TRBV20-1
CASSRMEPSTDTQYF TGTGCCAGCAGCCGAATGGAACCCTCCACAGATACGCAGTATTTT TRBJ2-3 NA many TRBV7-9
CASNSGSGELFF TGTGCCAGCAATTCAGGTTCCGGGGAGCTGTTTTTT TRBJ2-2 NA many TRBV6-1
CASSRPMYEQYF TGTGCCAGCAGCCGCCCCATGTACGAGCAGTACTTC TRBJ2-7 NA NA TRBV12-3/TRBV12-4
CAATDPPSYEQYF TGTGCCGCGACCGACCCTCCCTCCTACGAGCAGTACTTC TRBJ2-7 NA few TRBV10-3